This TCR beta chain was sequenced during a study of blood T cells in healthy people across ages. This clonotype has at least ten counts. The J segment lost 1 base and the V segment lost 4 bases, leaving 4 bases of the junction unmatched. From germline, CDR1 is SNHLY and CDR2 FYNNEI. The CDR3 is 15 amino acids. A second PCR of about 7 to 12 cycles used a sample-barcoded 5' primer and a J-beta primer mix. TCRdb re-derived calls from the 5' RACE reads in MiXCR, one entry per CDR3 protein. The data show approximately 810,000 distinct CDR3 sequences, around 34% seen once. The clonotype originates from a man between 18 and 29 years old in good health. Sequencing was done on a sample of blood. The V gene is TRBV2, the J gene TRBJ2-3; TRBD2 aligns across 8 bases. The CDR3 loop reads CASSGARGGTDTQYF. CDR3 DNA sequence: TGTGCCAGCAGTGGTGCGCGGGGGGGCACAGATACGCAGTATTTT. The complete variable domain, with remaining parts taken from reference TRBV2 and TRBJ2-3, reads EPEVTQTPSHQVTQMGQEVILRCVPISNHLYFYWYRQILGQKVEFLVSFYNNEISEKSEIFDDQFSVERPDGSNFTLKIRSTKLEDSAMYFCASSGARGGTDTQYFGPGTRLTVL.